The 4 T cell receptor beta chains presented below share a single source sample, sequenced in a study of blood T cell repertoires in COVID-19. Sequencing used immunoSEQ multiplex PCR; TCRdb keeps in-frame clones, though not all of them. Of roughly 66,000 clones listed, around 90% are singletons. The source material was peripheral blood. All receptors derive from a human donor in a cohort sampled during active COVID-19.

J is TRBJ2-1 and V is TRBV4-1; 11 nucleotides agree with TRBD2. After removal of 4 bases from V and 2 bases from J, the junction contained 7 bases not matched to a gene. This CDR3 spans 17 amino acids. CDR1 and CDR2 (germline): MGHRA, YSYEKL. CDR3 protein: CASSPVAGGPPYNEQFF. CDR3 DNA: TGCGCCAGCAGCCCCGTAGCGGGGGGGCCCCCCTACAATGAGCAGTTCTTC.

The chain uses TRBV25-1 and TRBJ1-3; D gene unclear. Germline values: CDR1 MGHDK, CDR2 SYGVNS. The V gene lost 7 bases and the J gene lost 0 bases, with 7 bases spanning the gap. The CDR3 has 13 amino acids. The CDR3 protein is CASTLHSGNTIYF. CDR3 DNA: TGTGCCAGCACCTTACACTCTGGAAACACCATATATTTT.

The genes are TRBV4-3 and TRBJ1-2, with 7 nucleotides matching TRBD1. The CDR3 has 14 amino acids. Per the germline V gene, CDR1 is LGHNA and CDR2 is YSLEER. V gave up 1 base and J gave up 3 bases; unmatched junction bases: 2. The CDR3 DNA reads TGCGCCAGCAGCCAAGGGACAGGAGACTATGGCTACACCTTC. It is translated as CASSQGTGDYGYTF.

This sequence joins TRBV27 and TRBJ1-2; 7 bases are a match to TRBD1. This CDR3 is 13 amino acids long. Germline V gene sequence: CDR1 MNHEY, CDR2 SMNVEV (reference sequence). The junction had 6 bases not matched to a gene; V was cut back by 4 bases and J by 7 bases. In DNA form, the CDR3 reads TGTGCCAGCAGTTGGCGACAGGGAAGTGGCTACACCTTC. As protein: CASSWRQGSGYTF.